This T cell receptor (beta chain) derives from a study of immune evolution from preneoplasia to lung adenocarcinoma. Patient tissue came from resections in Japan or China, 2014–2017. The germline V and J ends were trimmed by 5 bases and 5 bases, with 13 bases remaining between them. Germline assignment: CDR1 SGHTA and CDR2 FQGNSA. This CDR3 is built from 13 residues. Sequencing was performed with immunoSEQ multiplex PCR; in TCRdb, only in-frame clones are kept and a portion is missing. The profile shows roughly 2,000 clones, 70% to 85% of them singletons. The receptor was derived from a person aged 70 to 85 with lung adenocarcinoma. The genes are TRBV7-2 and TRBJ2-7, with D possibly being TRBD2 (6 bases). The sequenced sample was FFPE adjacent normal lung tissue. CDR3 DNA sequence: TGTGCCAGCAGCCTTTCTAGCGTCCACGAGCAGTACTTC. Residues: CASSLSSVHEQYF.